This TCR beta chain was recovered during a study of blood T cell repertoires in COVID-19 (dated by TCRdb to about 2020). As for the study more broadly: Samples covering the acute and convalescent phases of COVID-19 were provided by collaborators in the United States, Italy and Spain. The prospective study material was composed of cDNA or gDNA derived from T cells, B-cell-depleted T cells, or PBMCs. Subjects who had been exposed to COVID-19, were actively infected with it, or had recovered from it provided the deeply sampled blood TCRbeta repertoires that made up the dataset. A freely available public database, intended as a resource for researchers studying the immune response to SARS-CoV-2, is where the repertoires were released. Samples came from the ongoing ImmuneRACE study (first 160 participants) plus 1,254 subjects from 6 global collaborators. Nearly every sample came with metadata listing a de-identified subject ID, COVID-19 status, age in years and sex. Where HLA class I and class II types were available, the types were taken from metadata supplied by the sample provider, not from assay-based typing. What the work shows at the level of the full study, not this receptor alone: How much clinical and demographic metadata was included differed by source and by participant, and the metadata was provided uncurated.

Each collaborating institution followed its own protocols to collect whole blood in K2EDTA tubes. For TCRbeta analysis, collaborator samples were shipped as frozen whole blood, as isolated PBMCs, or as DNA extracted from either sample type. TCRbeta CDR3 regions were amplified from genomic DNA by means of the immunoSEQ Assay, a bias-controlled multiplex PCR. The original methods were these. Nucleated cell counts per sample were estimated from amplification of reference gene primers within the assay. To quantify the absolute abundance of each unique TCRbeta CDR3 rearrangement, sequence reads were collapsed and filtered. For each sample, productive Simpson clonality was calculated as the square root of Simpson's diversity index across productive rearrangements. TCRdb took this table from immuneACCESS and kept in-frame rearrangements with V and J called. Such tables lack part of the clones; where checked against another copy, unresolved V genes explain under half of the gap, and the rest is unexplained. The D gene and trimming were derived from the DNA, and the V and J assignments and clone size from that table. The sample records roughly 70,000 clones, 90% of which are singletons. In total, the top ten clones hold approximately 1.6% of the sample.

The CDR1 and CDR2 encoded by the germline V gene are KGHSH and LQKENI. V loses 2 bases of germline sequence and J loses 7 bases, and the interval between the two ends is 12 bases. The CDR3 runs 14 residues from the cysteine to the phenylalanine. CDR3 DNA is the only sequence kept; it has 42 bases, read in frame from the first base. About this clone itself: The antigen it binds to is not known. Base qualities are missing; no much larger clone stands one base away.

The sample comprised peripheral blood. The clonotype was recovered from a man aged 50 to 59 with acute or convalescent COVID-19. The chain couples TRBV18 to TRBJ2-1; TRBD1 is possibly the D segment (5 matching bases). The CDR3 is CASSPIAQVNEQFF. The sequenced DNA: TGTGCCAGCTCACCAATTGCACAGGTAAATGAGCAGTTCTTC.